This T cell receptor (beta chain) derives from a study of OX40 agonist ivuxolimab in advanced cancers. The repertoire was sequenced with immunoSEQ multiplex PCR; TCRdb's copy has only in-frame clones and lacks some. Among around 85,000 clones, 91% were seen once, and the ten largest hold under 8.5%. Sequencing used CD4+ or CD8+ T cells sorted from blood, obtained in a trial of the OX40 agonist ivuxolimab. The TCR sequence derives from an adult with an advanced solid tumor such as melanoma, head and neck, liver or kidney cancer.

DNA of the CDR3: TGCGCCAGCAGCTTGATCGGGGGTGCTAATGAAAAACTGTTTTTT. The encoded protein is CASSLIGGANEKLFF. The chain uses TRBV5-1 and TRBJ1-4; maybe TRBD1 (5 bases). The CDR3 has 15 amino acids. The V gene's germline CDR1 is SGHRS and CDR2 YFSETQ. V shed 1 base and J shed 3 bases, with 10 bases lying between them.